This T cell receptor beta chain was captured by sequencing in a study of cytomegalovirus exposure and HLA in healthy donors. Study observations and caveats: First-cohort TCR clusters tended to co-occur in the roughly 120 validation repertoires, a later analysis found.

Concerning this clone itself: Its antigen is currently unknown.

CDR1 is LGHNA, CDR2 YSLEER, per germline. The CDR3 is 14 residues long. Trimming took 4 bases from V and 7 from J, leaving 13 bases between them. Only in-frame clones appear in the TCRdb table, and some are missing; sequencing was by immunoSEQ multiplex PCR. The sample holds about 280,000 clones, approximately 87% seen once. The sequenced sample was PBMCs. This receptor was taken from a woman under 30 in good health and CMV-seronegative. This chain connects TRBV4-3 to TRBJ1-4; D not resolved. The CDR3 sequence is CASSRTTVSEKLFF. CDR3 nucleotides: TGCGCCAGCAGCCGGACTACAGTGAGTGAAAAACTGTTTTTT.